Listed below are T cell receptor beta chains from one sample, sequenced in a study of blood T cells in healthy people across ages. In TCRdb, the 5' RACE reads were re-called with MiXCR into one record per CDR3 protein. Of 500,000 to 650,000 distinct CDR3 sequences listed, around 27% are singletons. The sample was also reused in another study, on T cells of mothers and their children.

The sample taken for sequencing was blood. These receptors all come from a boy aged 2 to 10 in good health. Each CDR3 is given with its conserved first and last residue. D genes are given only for firm matches. Where a row states a size, it is once, few, many or the class of an expanded clone; other rows omit it.

TGTGCCAGTAGCTTATATAACGGAGTTGATTCACCCCTCCACTTT	CASSLYNGVDSPLHF	TRBJ1-6	-	-	TRBV7-6
TGTGCCATCAGTGAGTTGGGGCCCGGTAAGCGGGGCGGCTACACCTTC	CAISELGPGKRGGYTF	TRBJ1-2	-	few	TRBV10-3
TGTGCCATCAGTGATACTAGCGGGTACACAGATACGCAGTATTTT	CAISDTSGYTDTQYF	TRBJ2-3	TRBD2	-	TRBV10-3
TGTGCCAGTAGTTCCCGGGCCTACTACACCTTC	CASSSRAYYTF	TRBJ1-2	-	few	TRBV19
TGTGCCAGCAGGGACAGGGTTTTGAGGCCAGATACGCAGTATTTT	CASRDRVLRPDTQYF	TRBJ2-3	TRBD1	-	TRBV12-3/TRBV12-4
TGTGCCAGCAGGCCGGGACGGGGGGTGCAGGGCTACACCTTC	CASRPGRGVQGYTF	TRBJ1-2	-	-	TRBV12-3/TRBV12-4
TGTGCCAGCAGCTTGTTCCTAGCGGGGCGGGAGACCCAGTACTTC	CASSLFLAGRETQYF	TRBJ2-5	TRBD2	-	TRBV5-5
TGTGCCAGCAGTTACGAGGGTGGAGGTGCGACTGAAGCTTTCTTT	CASSYEGGGATEAFF	TRBJ1-1	-	-	TRBV6-5
TGTGCTAGTGGTTTGTCGGCGGGGAACACCGGGGAGCTGTTTTTT	CASGLSAGNTGELFF	TRBJ2-2	-	few	TRBV12-5
TGTGCCAGCAGCCAAGATTATTTTCGCGGTGGGATCCTAGATACGCAGTATTTT	CASSQDYFRGGILDTQYF	TRBJ2-3	-	-	TRBV3-1
TGCAGTGTCGACGGGACTAGTTTATCGAATGAGCAGTTCTTC	CSVDGTSLSNEQFF	TRBJ2-1	TRBD2	few	TRBV20-1
TGTGCCAGCAGTGAGGGACCACCGACAAAGTACTTC	CASSEGPPTKYF	TRBJ2-1	-	-	TRBV12-3/TRBV12-4
TGTGCCAGTAGGGGCAGCGGCGGCTCTGAAGCTTTCTTT	CASRGSGGSEAFF	TRBJ1-1	-	-	TRBV19
TGCAGTGCGACTAAGGGCGAGGACAGGGGCTCCTACGAGCAGTACTTC	CSATKGEDRGSYEQYF	TRBJ2-7	TRBD1	many	TRBV20-1
TGTGCCAGCAGCTCTAGTCCACTGAGCTCCTACGAGCAGTACTTC	CASSSSPLSSYEQYF	TRBJ2-7	-	few	TRBV11-2
TGTGCCAGCAGCTTAGATGGGGCTAGCGGGAGGAAGTACTTC	CASSLDGASGRKYF	TRBJ2-5	TRBD2	-	TRBV7-6
TGTGCCAGTAGTACGGCTAGCGGGGCCCCAGATACGCAGTATTTT	CASSTASGAPDTQYF	TRBJ2-3	TRBD2	-	TRBV19
TGCAGCGCCGGACTTGGATCTCGAGAGCAGTACTTC	CSAGLGSREQYF	TRBJ2-7	-	few	TRBV29-1
TGCAGTGCTAGAGACTTAGACAATGAGCAGTTCTTC	CSARDLDNEQFF	TRBJ2-1	-	-	TRBV20-1
TGCGCCAGCAGCTGGAGGACCGCTATGAACACTGAAGCTTTCTTT	CASSWRTAMNTEAFF	TRBJ1-1	-	few	TRBV5-1
TGTGCCAGCAGCTTAGAGCGGGTCTCTGGCTACACCTTC	CASSLERVSGYTF	TRBJ1-2	-	few	TRBV7-2
TGTGCCATCAGTGGGGAACAGGGGATGGACTCCTACAATGAGCAGTTCTTC	CAISGEQGMDSYNEQFF	TRBJ2-1	TRBD1	-	TRBV10-3
TGTGCCAGCAGCTCAGAGATGAGCTCCTACAAGCAGTACTTC	CASSSEMSSYKQYF	TRBJ2-5	-	-	TRBV7-9
TGTGCCAGCAGTTCGGGACAGGGTCCCTATGGCTACACCTTC	CASSSGQGPYGYTF	TRBJ1-2	TRBD1	few	TRBV28
TGCAGTGCTAGAGCAGCGGACCCGAACACCGGGGAGCTGTTTTTT	CSARAADPNTGELFF	TRBJ2-2	-	-	TRBV20-1
TGTGCCAGCAGTCCAATGACTAGCGGGGCCTACAATGAGCAGTTCTTC	CASSPMTSGAYNEQFF	TRBJ2-1	TRBD2	-	TRBV27
TGTGCCAGCAGTCCTTCGCCTGGTGGGGAGACCCAGTACTTC	CASSPSPGGETQYF	TRBJ2-5	-	-	TRBV6-6
TGTGCCAGCAGCTGGACAGGGGCAGAGATCAGTTCACCCCTCCACTTT	CASSWTGAEISSPLHF	TRBJ1-6	TRBD1	-	TRBV7-9
TGTGCCTGGAGTGGGGATACCAAGAATGAGCAGTTCTTC	CAWSGDTKNEQFF	TRBJ2-1	-	few	TRBV30
TGTGCCAGCAGCTTCTGGGGAGGGTCCTACAATGAGCAGTTCTTC	CASSFWGGSYNEQFF	TRBJ2-1	TRBD2	-	TRBV11-2
TGTGCCAGCAGTGACCCAGGGACTGGGGGGAATGAGCAGTTCTTC	CASSDPGTGGNEQFF	TRBJ2-1	-	-	TRBV25-1
TGCAGCGTTGTCGGGATAGCGGGAGTCGGGGAGACCCAGTACTTC	CSVVGIAGVGETQYF	TRBJ2-5	TRBD2	few	TRBV29-1
TGTGCCACCGCTCGTTTCTCTGGGGCCAACGTCCTGACTTTC	CATARFSGANVLTF	TRBJ2-6	-	-	TRBV3-1
TGTGCCAGCAGCGTTGGAGGGGGGAGTAAGGATGGCTACACCTTC	CASSVGGGSKDGYTF	TRBJ1-2	-	-	TRBV9
TGCGCCAGCAGCTTGGACCCCTCTTATGAGCAGTTCTTC	CASSLDPSYEQFF	TRBJ2-1	-	few	TRBV5-1
TGCGCCAGCAGCCAAGCGCAGGGGGCTTGGCAGCCCCAGCATTTT	CASSQAQGAWQPQHF	TRBJ1-5	TRBD1	-	TRBV4-1
TGTGCCAGCAGTTACAGGGTGGAGACCCAGTACTTC	CASSYRVETQYF	TRBJ2-5	-	-	TRBV2
TGTGCCAGCAGCAGGGACAGATCCACCGGGGAGCTGTTTTTT	CASSRDRSTGELFF	TRBJ2-2	TRBD1	many	TRBV5-8
TGTGCCAGCAGCTTACCCTCTAAGGCAGATACGCAGTATTTT	CASSLPSKADTQYF	TRBJ2-3	-	-	TRBV7-9
TGCGCCAGCAGCGTCGCATTGAACACCGGGGAGCTGTTTTTT	CASSVALNTGELFF	TRBJ2-2	-	-	TRBV5-1
TGTGCCAGCAGTAAGCAGGGGGACGAGCAGTACTTC	CASSKQGDEQYF	TRBJ2-7	TRBD1	few	TRBV2